These T cell receptor beta chains were read from a single sample in a study of cytomegalovirus exposure and HLA in healthy donors. Clones were read by immunoSEQ multiplex PCR, and TCRdb kept only the in-frame ones, dropping some. The table has tens of thousands of clones, around 80% seen once; the top ten hold just under 2.5%. Sequencing used PBMCs. These receptors were taken from a male donor in good health and CMV-seropositive. CDR3s include the opening cysteine and the closing phenylalanine or tryptophan. The D gene is left open where the match is weak.

V | D | CDR3
TRBV4-3 | TRBD1 | CASSQDTGTAYNEQFF
TRBV11-2 | . | CASSLGTEQYF
TRBV7-2 | TRBD2 | CASSLSGIIYEQYF
TRBV9 | . | CASSVGLTDTQYF
TRBV27 | TRBD1 | CASSSIRQGRSDTQYF
TRBV5-4 | . | CAISPRGLPSYNEQFF
TRBV9 | . | CASSARGGGTDTQYF
TRBV19 | . | CASSTGYEQYF
TRBV15 | . | CATSRAPMSSYNEQFF
TRBV7-3 | . | CASSLTDGETQYF
TRBV7-2 | TRBD1 | CASSLEGQRDYGYTF
TRBV29-1 | . | CSVGTYEQYF
TRBV7-3 | . | CASSLTGEGISGENTEAFF
TRBV27 | . | CASSPRFGNQPQHF
TRBV28 | . | CASSLRGNEQFF
TRBV7-9 | TRBD1 | CASSPLEGTGNEKLFF
TRBV10-1 | . | CASSEHLSGTQYF
TRBV27 | . | CASSLKGGSYEQYF
TRBV7-8 | TRBD1 | CASSPRWDRGHEQYF
TRBV4-1 | TRBD2 | CASRSGTSTWNEQFF
TRBV30 | . | CAWKTKRSRGDTQYF
TRBV27 | . | CASRPTGLGDTQYF
TRBV5-1 | TRBD2 | CASSLAASQTSGRRYEQYF
TRBV7-9 | TRBD1 | CASSYRTGDYGYTF
TRBV10-3 | TRBD2 | CAISPDLAGQNPNAYEQYF
TRBV28 | . | CASSLGGGSTEAFF
TRBV4-2 | . | CASSQDTGVAKNIQYF
TRBV5-6 | TRBD1 | CASSLWQGAGQPQHF
TRBV7-2 | TRBD2 | CASSTGGTRGQQYF
TRBV9 | TRBD2 | CASRDQGREGTGELFF
TRBV5-6 | . | CASSKETGIRETQYF
TRBV7-9 | . | CASSLPTGWAFF
TRBV10-3 | TRBD1 | CAIRSRDRVYEQYF
TRBV6-6 | . | CASSYGQEGTQYF
TRBV7-9 | . | CSSSSTQAGAKNIQYF
TRBV28 | TRBD1 | CASSRQGSQPQHF
TRBV28 | . | CASSLPSRVRSSGNTIYF
TRBV6-4 | . | CASSLDVQAQEAFF
TRBV19 | TRBD2 | CASSRTGTRGSYEQYF
TRBV28 | . | CASSSPVGANVLTF
TRBV7-9 | . | CASSSIVAEAFF
TRBV5-4 | . | CASSLGGLRSEQYF
TRBV6-4 | TRBD2 | CASSSLAGEGNEQFF
TRBV7-6 | TRBD2 | CASSLTSGNSYEQYF
TRBV7-9 | TRBD2 | CASSNIAGGPRYEQYF
TRBV2 | TRBD1 | CASREGGAIEKLFF
TRBV4-1 | . | CASTNQIADGGDTQYF
TRBV2 | . | CASRRGNTYNEQFF
TRBV7-3 | TRBD1 | CASSPTGVGANVLTF
TRBV30 | TRBD2 | CAWSGGGGRGTGELFF
TRBV7-2 | TRBD1 | CASSLKGGDRGFETQYF
TRBV28 | TRBD1 | CASSPGTTGDPYEQYF
TRBV30 | TRBD1 | CAWDRGMSTEAFF
TRBV28 | . | CASSADINYGYTF
TRBV28 | . | CASSSTGTSYEQYF